What follows are 25 T cell receptor beta chains derived from one specimen sequenced in a study of T cells after yellow fever vaccination. TCRdb re-analysed the 5' RACE reads in MiXCR, keeping a single row per CDR3 protein. The table has a few hundred thousand distinct CDR3 sequences, 6.5% to 8.5% seen once; the top ten hold about 18%. The input for sequencing was PBMCs, taken about 49 days after the first yellow fever vaccination. The receptors here all came from a man aged 18 to 29 who received the YFV17D yellow fever vaccine.

Many counts were recorded for this clonotype. V usage is TRBV28 and J usage is TRBJ1-4; D call uncertain. Trimming pared 3 bases from V and 1 base from J, leaving 6 bases between. This CDR3 has 14 residues. Germline assignment: CDR1 MDHEN and CDR2 SYDVKM. The CDR3 region is CASSFRLTNEKLFF. Here the CDR3 DNA reads TGTGCCAGCAGTTTTAGACTAACTAATGAAAAACTGTTTTTT.

The chain carries TRBV12-5 and TRBJ2-1; D remains ambiguous. This CDR3 has 13 amino acids. Per germline, CDR1 LGHNT and CDR2 FRNRAP. V lost 0 bases to trimming and J lost 4 bases, with 4 bases between them. For the CDR3, the DNA is TGTGCTAGTGGTTTGGTGGTTTACAATGAGCAGTTCTTC. The encoded protein is CASGLVVYNEQFF.

On this clonotype itself: This may be a read error, as it is one base from a much larger clone. DNA for the CDR3: TGCGCCAGAAGCCAAGATTGGCCCGGGTCCTACGAGCAGTACTTC. Protein product: CARSQDWPGSYEQYF. The V call is TRBV4-1, the J call TRBJ2-7; the D is unclear. Germline V CDR1 and CDR2: MGHRA, YSYEKL. CDR3 length: 15 residues.

J is TRBJ1-4 and V is TRBV7-2; D is unresolved. V was trimmed by 3 bases and J by 4 bases, leaving 12 bases between them. Germline V CDR1 and CDR2: SGHTA, FQGNSA. The CDR3 has 15 residues. The CDR3 is CASSFWVGGNEKLFF. In DNA, the CDR3 is TGTGCCAGCAGCTTTTGGGTCGGCGGTAATGAAAAACTGTTTTTT.

The rearrangement uses TRBV20-1 and TRBJ1-1, with unresolved D. Germline CDR1 reads DFQATT; CDR2 reads SNEGSKA (reference sequence). This CDR3 has 13 amino acids. The V and J ends lost 0 bases and 1 base respectively, with 6 bases between them. The CDR3 sequence is CSARDATNTEAFF. In DNA form, the CDR3 reads TGCAGTGCTAGAGATGCCACGAACACTGAAGCTTTCTTT.

DNA for the CDR3: TGCGCCAGCTCTCTTGGACACTCAGTTGATACGCAGTATTTT. Amino acid sequence: CASSLGHSVDTQYF. The chain combines TRBV5-1 with TRBJ2-3; tentative D call: TRBD1 (5 bases). The V end lost 7 bases, the J end lost 6 bases, and 18 bases lay between the germline ends. The CDR3 is 14 residues long. Germline loops: CDR1 SGHRS, CDR2 YFSETQ. Filled out from reference TRBV5-1 and TRBJ2-3, the complete variable domain reads KAGVTQTPRYLIKTRGQQVTLSCSPISGHRSVSWYQQTPGQGLQFLFEYFSETQRNKGNFPGRFSGRQFSNSRSEMNVSTLELGDSALYLCASSLGHSVDTQYFGPGTRLTVL.

The rearrangement uses TRBV25-1 and TRBJ2-7; D is unclear. V was trimmed by 10 bases and J by 6 bases, leaving 16 bases between them. This CDR3 spans 12 amino acids. CDR1 and CDR2 (germline): MGHDK, SYGVNS. CDR3 nucleotide sequence: TGTGCCACCTGGGCCTCCCATGGCGAGCAGTACTTC. It specifies CATWASHGEQYF.

This clonotype was seen more than once but under ten times. V gene TRBV29-1 combines with J gene TRBJ2-2; D may be TRBD2 (5 bases). This CDR3 contains 13 residues. The V and J ends lost 8 bases and 1 base respectively, with 11 bases between them. Germline CDR1 reads SQVTM; CDR2 reads ANQGSEA. CDR3 protein: CSSVAGNTGELFF. The CDR3 region has the DNA TGCAGCAGTGTCGCGGGGAACACCGGGGAGCTGTTTTTT.

V usage is TRBV19 and J usage is TRBJ2-5; D perhaps matches TRBD2 (6 bases). The germline V gene has CDR1 LNHDA and CDR2 SQIVND (reference sequence). The CDR3 spans 16 residues. V lost 5 bases and J 3 bases, leaving 19 bases between the germline ends. The CDR3 DNA reads TGTGCCAGTAGTCCGGCCCCGCAGGGAGGAGAAGAGACCCAGTACTTC. It yields the protein CASSPAPQGGEETQYF.

In this sample, this clonotype turned up a few times. The gene calls are TRBV20-1 and TRBJ2-3; 9 bases are shared with TRBD2. This CDR3 contains 17 residues. Germline loops: CDR1 DFQATT, CDR2 SNEGSKA (reference sequence). Trimming at V came to 2 bases and at J to 5 bases, leaving 14 bases not matched to a gene. CDR3 residues: CSARTPPSGGWGDTQYF. As DNA, the CDR3 is TGCAGTGCTAGAACCCCTCCGAGCGGGGGGTGGGGAGATACGCAGTATTTT.

This clonotype was recorded a few times. The chain couples TRBV5-6 to TRBJ1-1; D gene unclear. The CDR3 has 14 residues. The V end was cut by 0 bases, the J end by 6 bases, with 12 bases between. Germline loops: CDR1 SGHDT, CDR2 YYEEEE. The CDR3 DNA is TGTGCCAGCAGCTTGGTCCAAGCAGGCGCTGAAGCTTTCTTT. The encoded protein is CASSLVQAGAEAFF. The whole variable domain, filled in from reference TRBV5-6 and TRBJ1-1, reads DAGVTQSPTHLIKTRGQQVTLRCSPKSGHDTVSWYQQALGQGPQFIFQYYEEEERQRGNFPDRFSGHQFPNYSSELNVNALLLGDSALYLCASSLVQAGAEAFFGQGTRLTVV.

A few counts support this clonotype. CDR3 DNA sequence: TGCAGTGCTAGAGAACAGCCGTATAGCAATCAGCCCCAGCATTTT. Translation gives CSAREQPYSNQPQHF. The J gene is TRBJ1-5, the V gene TRBV20-1, with unresolved D. This CDR3 is 15 amino acids long. Per the germline V gene, CDR1 is DFQATT and CDR2 is SNEGSKA (reference sequence). V lost 0 bases to trimming and J lost 0 bases, with 9 bases between them.

This clonotype was observed many times. The genes are TRBV29-1 and TRBJ2-3; D possibly corresponds to TRBD1 (5 bases). CDR1 is SQVTM and CDR2 is ANQGSEA in the germline V gene. CDR3 size: 13 residues. V gave up 4 bases and J gave up 4 bases, with 12 bases separating them. The CDR3 reads CSVVKGHSDTQYF. In DNA, the CDR3 is TGCAGCGTTGTAAAGGGGCATTCAGATACGCAGTATTTT.

This clonotype was detected ten times or more. The chain has TRBV5-1 and TRBJ1-1; weak D call: TRBD1 (6 bases). CDR1 is SGHRS, CDR2 YFSETQ, per germline. This CDR3 region has 15 residues. Trimming removed 4 bases at V and 7 bases at J, with 20 bases between. CDR3 coding DNA: TGCGCCAGCAGCCGAGGGGGGGGCCCGAGTGATGAAGCTTTCTTT. This gives the protein CASSRGGGPSDEAFF.

In its sample, this clonotype was seen a few times. This sequence joins TRBV4-1 and TRBJ2-7, with a possible D match to TRBD1 (5 bases). Germline values: CDR1 MGHRA, CDR2 YSYEKL. The CDR3 extends over 14 amino acids. Trimming removed 3 bases at V and 4 bases at J, with 13 bases between. The CDR3 nucleotides are TGCGCCAGCAGCCATACAACAGGAGAATACGAGCAGTACTTC. Translated, it gives CASSHTTGEYEQYF.

The chain employs TRBV5-5 and TRBJ2-4, with D perhaps TRBD1 (6 bases). Per germline, CDR1 SGHKS and CDR2 YYEKEE (reference sequence). Trimming stripped 0 bases from V and 6 bases from J, with 22 bases between. The CDR3 loop spans 18 amino acids. In DNA, the CDR3 is TGTGCCAGCAGCTTGGCCGCAGGGGACCAAGGGTACACAAACATTCAGTACTTC. It specifies CASSLAAGDQGYTNIQYF.

V gene TRBV29-1 combines with J gene TRBJ2-1, with TRBD2 identical over 7 bases. CDR1 and CDR2 from the germline V gene are SQVTM and ANQGSEA. The CDR3 consists of 15 residues. V dropped 4 bases and J dropped 3; count of bases not matched to a gene: 9. CDR3 loop: CSVVLAVIFYNEQFF. CDR3 in DNA: TGCAGCGTTGTCCTAGCGGTGATCTTCTACAATGAGCAGTTCTTC.

This clonotype was recorded many times. The chain has TRBV18 and TRBJ2-1; D remains ambiguous. CDR3 size: 14 residues. V gave up 1 base and J gave up 3 bases, with 7 bases separating them. Germline CDR1 and CDR2: KGHSH and LQKENI. The DNA for the CDR3 is TGTGCCAGCTCACCACGACCGTTCTACAATGAGCAGTTCTTC. Its protein is CASSPRPFYNEQFF.

This clonotype has only a few counts. The chain joins TRBV5-1 to TRBJ1-5; D is unresolved. The CDR3 runs 15 residues. The germline V gene encodes CDR1 SGHRS and CDR2 YFSETQ. Deletions cut 0 bases from V and 0 bases from J, with 7 bases between. Here the CDR3 reads CASSLGHSSNQPQHF. Here the CDR3 DNA reads TGCGCCAGCAGCTTGGGACATTCTAGCAATCAGCCCCAGCATTTT.

The chain combines TRBV7-2 with TRBJ2-7; TRBD2 matches at 8 bases. This CDR3 is 14 amino acids long. Germline CDR1 reads SGHTA; CDR2 reads FQGNSA. V gave up 1 base and J gave up 3 bases; unmatched junction bases: 2. This CDR3 is CASSLVSGDYEQYF. Here the CDR3 DNA reads TGTGCCAGCAGCTTAGTTAGCGGGGACTACGAGCAGTACTTC.

CDR3 bases: TGTGCCATCAGTTCCGGGGGCACAGATACGCAGTATTTT. Its translation: CAISSGGTDTQYF. The chain joins TRBV10-3 to TRBJ2-3; TRBD2 is a possible D gene (5 bases). Trimming shortened V by 5 bases and J by 1 base, and 7 bases separated the two germline ends. This CDR3 spans 13 amino acids. Germline lookup yields CDR1 ENHRY and CDR2 SYGVKD.

This clonotype turned up a few times. The V and J genes are TRBV7-3 and TRBJ2-1; a possible D gene is TRBD2 (7 bases). Trimming removed 5 bases at V and 0 bases at J, with 17 bases between. Germline V gene sequence: CDR1 SGHTA, CDR2 FQGTGA. CDR3 length: 17 amino acids. CDR3 protein: CASSGGARESSYNEQFF. CDR3 nucleotide sequence: TGTGCCAGCAGCGGGGGGGCTAGGGAAAGCTCCTACAATGAGCAGTTCTTC. The variable domain in full, with the rest retrieved from reference TRBV7-3 and TRBJ2-1, is GAGVSQTPSNKVTEKGKYVELRCDPISGHTALYWYRQSLGQGPEFLIYFQGTGAADDSGLPNDRFFAVRPEGSVSTLKIQRTERGDSAVYLCASSGGARESSYNEQFFGPGTRLTVL.

There are many counts of this clonotype. The chain employs TRBV4-1 and TRBJ1-2, with 10 bases fitting TRBD1. The CDR3 is 14 amino acids. J was trimmed by 8 bases and V by 1 base; bases with no gene match: 4. Per the germline V gene, CDR1 is MGHRA and CDR2 is YSYEKL. CDR3: CASSQVGQGGGYTF. The CDR3 coding sequence is TGCGCCAGCAGCCAAGTAGGACAGGGGGGCGGCTACACCTTC.

To note about this clonotype: One base away lies a much larger clone, so this may be a sequencing read error. This chain joins TRBV6-2 or TRBV6-3 and TRBJ2-5, with D perhaps TRBD2 (5 bases). Germline V gives CDR1 MNHEY, CDR2 SVGEGT. The CDR3 is 15 residues long. In DNA form, the CDR3 reads TGTGACAGCAGTGCGAGGGTTAATTATCCGGAGACCCAGTACTTC. Its translation is CDSSARVNYPETQYF.

Only a few counts were recorded for this clonotype. The chain joins TRBV18 to TRBJ1-2; 11 bases map to TRBD1. From germline, CDR1 is KGHSH and CDR2 LQKENI. Losses at the gene ends were 0 bases for V and 7 bases for J; bases not matched to a gene: 7. CDR3 length: 16 residues. The CDR3 DNA sequence: TGTGCCAGCTCACCACCGAATGGACAGGGGGCTTCTGGCTACACCTTC. It specifies CASSPPNGQGASGYTF.